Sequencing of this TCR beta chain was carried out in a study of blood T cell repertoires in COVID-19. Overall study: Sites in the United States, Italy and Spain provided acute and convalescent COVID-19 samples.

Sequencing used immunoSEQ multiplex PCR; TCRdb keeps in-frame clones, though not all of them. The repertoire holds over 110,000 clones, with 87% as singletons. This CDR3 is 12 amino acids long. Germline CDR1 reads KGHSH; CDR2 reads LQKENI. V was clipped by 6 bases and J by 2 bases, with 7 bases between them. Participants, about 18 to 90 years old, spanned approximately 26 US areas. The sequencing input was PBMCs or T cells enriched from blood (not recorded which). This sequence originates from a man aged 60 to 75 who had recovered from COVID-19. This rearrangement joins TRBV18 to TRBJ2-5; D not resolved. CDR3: CASSHSQETQYF. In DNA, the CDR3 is TGTGCCAGCTCGCACTCTCAAGAGACCCAGTACTTC. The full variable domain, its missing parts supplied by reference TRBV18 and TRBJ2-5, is NAGVMQNPRHLVRRRGQEARLRCSPMKGHSHVYWYRQLPEEGLKFMVYLQKENIIDESGMPKERFSAEFPKEGPSILRIQQVVRGDSAAYFCASSHSQETQYFGPGTRLLVL.